The text below deals with one T cell receptor (beta chain). Generated by immunoSEQ multiplex PCR, the TCRdb table keeps only in-frame clones and is missing some. This repertoire shows 35,000 to 40,000 clones, 70% to 90% found once; its top ten account for 22%. The CDR3 covers 15 residues. The germline CDR1 and CDR2 sequences are SGHVS and FQNEAQ. The V and J ends lost 5 bases and 0 bases respectively, with 11 bases between them. The data originate from a study of radiotherapy plus CTLA-4 blockade in lung cancer. V is TRBV7-8 and J is TRBJ2-4; D may be TRBD1 (5 bases). The input for sequencing was peripheral blood, taken from a patient treated with radiotherapy plus ipilimumab. The sequence derives from a human donor with non-small cell lung cancer whose response to radiotherapy plus ipilimumab could not be evaluated. The CDR3 sequence: CASSDRRVAKNIQYF. The DNA of the CDR3 is TGTGCCAGCAGCGACCGCAGGGTAGCCAAAAACATTCAGTACTTC.